These 2 T cell receptor beta chains were all obtained from the same sample, sequenced in a study of T cells after yellow fever vaccination. One entry per CDR3 protein results from TCRdb running MiXCR on the 5' RACE reads. The sample records 100,000 to 150,000 distinct CDR3 sequences, about 7.8% being singletons. This sample comprised CD4+ T cells sorted from PBMCs, obtained around 45 days after the first yellow fever vaccination. The source is a man between 18 and 35 years old who received the YFV17D yellow fever vaccine.

This clonotype was detected many times. The chain joins TRBV7-8 to TRBJ2-5; TRBD1 aligns across 10 bases. Losses at the gene ends were 5 bases for V and 2 bases for J; bases not matched to a gene: 5. The CDR3 extends over 15 amino acids. Germline-derived CDR1 and CDR2 are SGHVS and FQNEAQ. The CDR3 nucleotides read TGTGCCAGCAGCACGGGACAGGGGCGTCAAGAGACCCAGTACTTC. Protein: CASSTGQGRQETQYF.

This clonotype is labeled as medium-sized (0.01 to 0.1%). Germline and junction disagree at one end, which may indicate a read error. The V call is TRBV12-3 or TRBV12-4, the J call TRBJ2-5; D is unclear. This CDR3 is built from 11 residues. The CDR3 loop reads CASSLGETQYF. CDR3 DNA sequence: TGTGCCAGCAGCTTAGGGGAGACCCAGTACTTC.